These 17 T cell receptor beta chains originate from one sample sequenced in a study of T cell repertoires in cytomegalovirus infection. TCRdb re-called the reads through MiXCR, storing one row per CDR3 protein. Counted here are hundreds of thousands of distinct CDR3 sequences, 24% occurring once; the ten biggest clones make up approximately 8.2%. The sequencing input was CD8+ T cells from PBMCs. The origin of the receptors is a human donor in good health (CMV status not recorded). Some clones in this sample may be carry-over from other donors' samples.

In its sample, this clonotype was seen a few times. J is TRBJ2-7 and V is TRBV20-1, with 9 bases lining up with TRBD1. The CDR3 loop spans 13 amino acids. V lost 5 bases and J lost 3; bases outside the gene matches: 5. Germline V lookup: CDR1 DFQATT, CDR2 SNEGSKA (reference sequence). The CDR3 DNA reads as TGCAGTGCTCCCGGGACAGGGTACTACGAGCAGTACTTC. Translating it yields CSAPGTGYYEQYF.

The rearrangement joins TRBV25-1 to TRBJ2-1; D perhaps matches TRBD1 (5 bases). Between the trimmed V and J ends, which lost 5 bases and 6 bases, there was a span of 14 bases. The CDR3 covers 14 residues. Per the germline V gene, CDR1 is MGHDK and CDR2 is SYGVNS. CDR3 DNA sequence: TGTGCCAGCAGTATGGCAGGGATGGGCAATGAGCAGTTCTTC. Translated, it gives CASSMAGMGNEQFF.

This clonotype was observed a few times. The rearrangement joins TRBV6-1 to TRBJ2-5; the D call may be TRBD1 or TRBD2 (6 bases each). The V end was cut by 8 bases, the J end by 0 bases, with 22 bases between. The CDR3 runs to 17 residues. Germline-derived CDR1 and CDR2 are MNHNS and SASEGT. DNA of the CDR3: TGTGCCAGCGGAAATACGGGGGCCCACACGTACCAAGAGACCCAGTACTTC. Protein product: CASGNTGAHTYQETQYF.

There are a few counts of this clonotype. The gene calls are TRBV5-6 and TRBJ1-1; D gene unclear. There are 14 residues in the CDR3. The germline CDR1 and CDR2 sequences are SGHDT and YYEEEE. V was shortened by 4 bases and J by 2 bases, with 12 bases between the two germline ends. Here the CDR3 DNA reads TGTGCCAGCAGCCTTGTTGCTTTCAACACTGAAGCTTTCTTT. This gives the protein CASSLVAFNTEAFF.

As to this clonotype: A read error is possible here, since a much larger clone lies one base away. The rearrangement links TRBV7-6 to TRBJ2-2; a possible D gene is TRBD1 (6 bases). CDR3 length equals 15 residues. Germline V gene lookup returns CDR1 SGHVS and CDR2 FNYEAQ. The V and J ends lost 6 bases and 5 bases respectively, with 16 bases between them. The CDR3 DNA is TGTGCCAGCAGGTTGGGGGCCGGCGGGACCGGGGAGCTGTTTTTT. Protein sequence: CASRLGAGGTGELFF.

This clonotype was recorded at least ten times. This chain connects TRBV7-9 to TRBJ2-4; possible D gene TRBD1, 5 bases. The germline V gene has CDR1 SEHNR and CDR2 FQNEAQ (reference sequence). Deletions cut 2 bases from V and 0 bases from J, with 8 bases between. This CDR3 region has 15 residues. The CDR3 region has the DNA TGTGCCAGCAGCTTACCAGGGCTAGCCAAAAACATTCAGTACTTC. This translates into CASSLPGLAKNIQYF.

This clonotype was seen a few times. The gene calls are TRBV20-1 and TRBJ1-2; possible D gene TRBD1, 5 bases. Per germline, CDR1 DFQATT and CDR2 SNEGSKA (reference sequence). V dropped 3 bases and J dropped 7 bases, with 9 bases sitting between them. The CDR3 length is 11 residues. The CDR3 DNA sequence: TGCAGTGCTAGGGGGGACTCTGGCTACACCTTC. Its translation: CSARGDSGYTF.

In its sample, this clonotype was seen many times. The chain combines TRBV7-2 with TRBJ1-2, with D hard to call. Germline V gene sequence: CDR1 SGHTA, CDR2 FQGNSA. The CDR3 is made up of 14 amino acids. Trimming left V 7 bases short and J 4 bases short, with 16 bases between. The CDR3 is CASTFEGRPYGYTF. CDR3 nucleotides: TGTGCCAGCACCTTTGAAGGGCGGCCCTATGGCTACACCTTC.

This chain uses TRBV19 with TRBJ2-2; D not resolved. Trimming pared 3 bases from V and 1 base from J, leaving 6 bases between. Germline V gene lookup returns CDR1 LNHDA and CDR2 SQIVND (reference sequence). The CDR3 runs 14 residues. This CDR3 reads CASSMAGNTGELFF. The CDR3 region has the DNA TGTGCCAGTAGTATGGCCGGGAACACCGGGGAGCTGTTTTTT.

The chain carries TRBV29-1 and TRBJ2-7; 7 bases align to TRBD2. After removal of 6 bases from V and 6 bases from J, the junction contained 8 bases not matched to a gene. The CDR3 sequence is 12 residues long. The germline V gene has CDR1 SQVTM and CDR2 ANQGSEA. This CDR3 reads CSVLGGSGEQYV. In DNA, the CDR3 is TGCAGCGTCCTCGGGGGGAGTGGCGAGCAGTACGTC.

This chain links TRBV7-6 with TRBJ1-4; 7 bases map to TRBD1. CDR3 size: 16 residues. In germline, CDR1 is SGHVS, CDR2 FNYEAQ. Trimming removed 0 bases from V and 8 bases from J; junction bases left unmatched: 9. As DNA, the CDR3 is TGTGCCAGCAGCTTAGCCCCTGAGGGGGCCCACGAAAAACTGTTTTTT. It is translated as CASSLAPEGAHEKLFF.

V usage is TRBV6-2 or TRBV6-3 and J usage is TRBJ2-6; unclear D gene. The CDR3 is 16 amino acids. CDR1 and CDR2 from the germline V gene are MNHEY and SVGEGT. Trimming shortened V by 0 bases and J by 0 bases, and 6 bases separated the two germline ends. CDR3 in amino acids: CASSYSYDSGANVLTF. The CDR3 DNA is TGTGCCAGCAGTTACTCGTACGACTCTGGGGCCAACGTCCTGACTTTC.

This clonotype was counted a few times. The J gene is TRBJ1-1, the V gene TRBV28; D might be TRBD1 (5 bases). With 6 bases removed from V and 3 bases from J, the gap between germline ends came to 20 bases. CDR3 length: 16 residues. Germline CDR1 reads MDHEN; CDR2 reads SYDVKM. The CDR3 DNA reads TGTGCCAGCAGCCACCATCTGGCGGGGGTCGACACTGAAGCTTTCTTT. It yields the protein CASSHHLAGVDTEAFF.

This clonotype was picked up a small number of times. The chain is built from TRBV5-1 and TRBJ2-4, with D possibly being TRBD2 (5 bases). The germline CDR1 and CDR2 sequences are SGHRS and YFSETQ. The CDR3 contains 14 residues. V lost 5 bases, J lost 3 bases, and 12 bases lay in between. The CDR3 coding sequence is TGCGCCAGCAGGAAAGGAGGAGGCAAAAACATTCAGTACTTC. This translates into CASRKGGGKNIQYF.

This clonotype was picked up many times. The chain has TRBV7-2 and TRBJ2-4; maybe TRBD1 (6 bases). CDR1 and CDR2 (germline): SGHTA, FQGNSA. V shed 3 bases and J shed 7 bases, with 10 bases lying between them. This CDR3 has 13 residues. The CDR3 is CASSFVQGNIQYF. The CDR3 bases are TGTGCCAGCAGCTTCGTTCAGGGGAACATTCAGTACTTC.

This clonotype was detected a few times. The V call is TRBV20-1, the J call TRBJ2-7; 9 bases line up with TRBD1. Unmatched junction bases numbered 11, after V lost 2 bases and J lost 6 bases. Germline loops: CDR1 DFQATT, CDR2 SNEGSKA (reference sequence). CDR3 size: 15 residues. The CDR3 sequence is CSARPAGTGNGEQYF. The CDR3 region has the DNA TGCAGTGCTAGACCCGCCGGGACAGGGAATGGCGAGCAGTACTTC.

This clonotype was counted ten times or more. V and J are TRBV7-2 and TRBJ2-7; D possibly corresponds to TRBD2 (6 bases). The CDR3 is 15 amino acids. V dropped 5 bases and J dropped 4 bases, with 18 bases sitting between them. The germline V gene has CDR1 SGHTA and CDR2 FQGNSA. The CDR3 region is CASSLHSSALYEQYV. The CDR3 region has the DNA TGTGCCAGCAGCCTCCACTCTAGCGCATTATACGAGCAGTACGTC.